This paragraph reports one T cell receptor beta chain. Germline assignment: CDR1 MNHEY and CDR2 SVGAGI. Trimming took off 6 bases at V and 1 base at J, with 9 bases between the two ends. The CDR3 length is 13 residues. The data stem from a study of shared clonotypes between healthy human individuals. It was CD45RO-negative cells, positively selected for CCR7, that made up naive CD8 cells, with terminally differentiated effector memory CD45RA+ cells excluded. TCRdb keeps only in-frame clones here, not all; method: immunoSEQ multiplex PCR. The top ten hold roughly 0.1% of the sample, which has roughly 550,000 clones, roughly 96% seen once.

This TCR was recovered from a woman aged 25 to 39 in good health. Sequencing was carried out using naive CD8+ T cells sorted from blood. The chain couples TRBV6-5 to TRBJ1-1; TRBD1 might be the D (6 bases). The CDR3 coding sequence is TGTGCCAGCAGGCCACAGGGGAACACTGAAGCTTTCTTT. Residues: CASRPQGNTEAFF.